Sequencing of this TCR beta chain was carried out in a study of blood T cells in healthy people across ages. Study-wide results and limits: Donor CMV status was unknown, possibly confounding expanded clonotype changes.

In this sample, this clonotype turned up a few times. Its antigen is unidentified. It was with a sample-barcoded 5' primer and a J-beta primer mix that a second PCR of roughly 7 to 12 cycles was run. Every cDNA was tagged by a template-switch adaptor with 12 random nucleotides. From the 5' RACE reads, TCRdb called clonotypes with MiXCR, one entry per CDR3 protein. The sample shows about 1.6 million distinct CDR3 sequences, roughly a third of them seen only once. CDR1 is SGHRS, CDR2 YFSETQ, per germline. The J segment lost 7 bases and the V segment lost 1 base, leaving 7 bases of the junction unmatched. The CDR3 length is 16 residues.

The sequencing input was blood. V is TRBV5-1 and J is TRBJ2-1, with 11 bases aligning to TRBD2. The clonotype comes from a woman between 25 and 40 years old in good health. The CDR3 here is CASSLRASGGRNEQFF. The CDR3 nucleotides read TGCGCCAGCAGCTTGCGGGCTAGCGGGGGGCGTAATGAGCAGTTCTTC.